Described below is a single TCR beta chain sequence and its context. In germline, CDR1 is SGHNT, CDR2 YYREEE (reference sequence). This CDR3 comprises 14 residues. V was clipped by 4 bases and J by 4 bases, with 14 bases between them. This sample is part of a study of blood T cell repertoires in COVID-19. At the level of the study: Nucleic acid was either cDNA or gDNA, and it came from T cells, B-cell-depleted T cells, or PBMCs.

Authors' methods: Nucleated cell number was recorded as an estimate derived from reference gene primer amplification. Method: immunoSEQ multiplex PCR; TCRdb's copy keeps in-frame clones and lacks some. The D gene and trimming were derived from the DNA, and the V and J assignments and clone size from that table. The table includes roughly 220,000 clones, about 85% detected once. Sequencing input: peripheral blood. The V gene is TRBV5-4, the J gene TRBJ1-1; the D gene is possibly TRBD1 (6 bases). This TCR was sampled from a man in his thirties or forties with active or convalescent COVID-19. CDR3 residues: CASSPGAQSTEAFF. In DNA form, the CDR3 reads TGTGCCAGCAGCCCAGGGGCGCAGAGCACTGAAGCTTTCTTT.